The 31 T cell receptor beta chains presented below share a single source sample, sequenced in a study of cytomegalovirus exposure and HLA in healthy donors (dated by TCRdb to about 2017). Library construction relied on the immunoSEQ multiplex PCR assay. For the multiplex PCR, a mixture combining 60 forward primers for TCR Vbeta segments and 13 reverse primers for TCR Jbeta segments was used. What TCRdb holds here is the immuneACCESS table cut down to in-frame rearrangements. Part of the clones is not present; checked against another copy, under half of the missing clones reflect an unresolved V gene, and the others are unexplained. The sample's clone listing holds approximately 150,000 clones. The top ten constitute about 0.96% of the sample. Sequenced sample: PBMCs. The source of these receptors is a male donor in good health and CMV-seronegative.

V gene TRBV7-8 combines with J gene TRBJ1-2; D ambiguous. CDR1 and CDR2 (germline): SGHVS, FQNEAQ. The CDR3 consists of 15 residues. V was pared by 6 bases and J by 0 bases, with 14 bases between. CDR3 sequence reads: CASSLREASNYGYTF. The CDR3 region has the DNA TGTGCCAGCAGTCTAAGAGAGGCCTCTAACTATGGCTACACCTTC.

Here the CDR3 DNA reads TGTGCCAGCAACCGAAGGACAGGGGTGGTTGAGCAGTTCTTC. Amino acids: CASNRRTGVVEQFF. This chain connects TRBV6-5 to TRBJ2-1; 9 bases line up with TRBD1. Trimming at V came to 7 bases and at J to 9 bases, leaving 10 bases not matched to a gene. In germline, CDR1 is MNHEY, CDR2 SVGAGI. CDR3 length: 14 residues.

CDR3 sequence reads: CASRQTGGAGQPQHF. The CDR3 DNA reads TGTGCCAGCAGGCAGACAGGGGGCGCGGGTCAGCCCCAGCATTTT. This chain connects TRBV6-5 to TRBJ1-5, with 10 bases lining up with TRBD1. After removal of 6 bases from V and 6 bases from J, the junction contained 8 bases not matched to a gene. Germline CDR1 reads MNHEY; CDR2 reads SVGAGI. This CDR3 spans 15 amino acids.

The rearrangement uses TRBV29-1 and TRBJ1-2, with 8 bases aligning to TRBD1. V lost 5 bases and J lost 3; bases outside the gene matches: 11. The CDR3 is made up of 15 amino acids. Germline V gene lookup returns CDR1 SQVTM and CDR2 ANQGSEA. CDR3 sequence reads: CSVPQRTGGDYGYTF. In DNA form, the CDR3 reads TGCAGCGTTCCCCAGAGAACAGGGGGGGACTATGGCTACACCTTC.

The chain has TRBV5-1 and TRBJ2-3, with 9 bases identical to TRBD2. Per germline, CDR1 SGHRS and CDR2 YFSETQ. Trimming removed 1 base from V and 4 bases from J; junction bases left unmatched: 4. This CDR3 is built from 15 residues. In DNA, the CDR3 is TGCGCCAGCAGCTTGTATCTAGCGGGATCAGATACGCAGTATTTT. Its protein is CASSLYLAGSDTQYF.

The chain links TRBV9 to TRBJ2-5; TRBD2 is a possible D gene (5 bases). The CDR3 covers 14 residues. V was trimmed by 0 bases and J by 7 bases, leaving 13 bases between them. In germline, CDR1 is SGDLS, CDR2 YYNGEE. CDR3 sequence: CASSVGLGEGTQYF. CDR3 DNA: TGTGCCAGCAGCGTAGGTCTGGGAGAAGGGACCCAGTACTTC.

This chain links TRBV7-2 with TRBJ2-2, with D possibly matching TRBD1 (5 bases). V lost 3 bases and J 7 bases, leaving 9 bases between the germline ends. The CDR3 covers 13 residues. Germline values: CDR1 SGHTA, CDR2 FQGNSA. CDR3 residues: CASSFPGIGELFF. In nucleotides, the CDR3 is TGTGCCAGCAGCTTCCCAGGGATCGGGGAGCTGTTTTTT.

This chain links TRBV29-1 with TRBJ1-2, with TRBD1 matching over 9 bases. The trim removed 6 bases at V and 5 bases at J, leaving 7 bases unmatched. Germline V CDR1 and CDR2: SQVTM, ANQGSEA. There are 13 residues in the CDR3. The CDR3: CSVHTGQGYGYTF. The CDR3 bases are TGCAGCGTCCACACGGGACAGGGTTATGGCTACACCTTC.

V is TRBV28 and J is TRBJ2-1; 7 positions agree with TRBD1. The trim removed 6 bases at V and 5 bases at J, leaving 10 bases unmatched. This CDR3 comprises 15 residues. CDR1 is MDHEN, CDR2 SYDVKM, per germline. The CDR3 DNA is TGTGCCAGCAGCAACCCCGTAGACAGGGACAATGAGCAGTTCTTC. Amino acid sequence: CASSNPVDRDNEQFF.

This sequence joins TRBV6-1 and TRBJ2-7; the D gene is possibly TRBD2 (5 bases). The V gene lost 10 bases and the J gene lost 7 bases, with 20 bases spanning the gap. The CDR3 has 13 amino acids. Germline V gene data show CDR1 as MNHNS and CDR2 as SASEGT. CDR3 sequence reads: CATSPRAGGEQYF. CDR3 DNA sequence: TGTGCCACCTCCCCCCGGGCGGGTGGGGAGCAGTACTTC.

This chain connects TRBV27 to TRBJ2-7; D possibly corresponds to TRBD1 (7 bases). V lost 6 bases, J lost 1 base, and 13 bases lay in between. This CDR3 is 14 amino acids long. Germline V gives CDR1 MNHEY, CDR2 SMNVEV (reference sequence). In DNA, the CDR3 is TGTGCCAGCAGCTCGGGGGACAGATCCTACGAGCAGTACTTC. As protein: CASSSGDRSYEQYF.

The gene calls are TRBV10-3 and TRBJ2-1; D possibly corresponds to TRBD1 (6 bases). Deletions cut 4 bases from V and 5 bases from J, with 9 bases between. Germline-derived CDR1 and CDR2 are ENHRY and SYGVKD. This CDR3 is 13 amino acids long. In DNA, the CDR3 is TGTGCCATCAGTGCCCGACAGGACAATGAGCAGTTCTTC. Its translation: CAISARQDNEQFF.

V usage is TRBV6-5 and J usage is TRBJ1-2, with D hard to call. Germline CDR1 and CDR2: MNHEY and SVGAGI. V lost 5 bases, J lost 2 bases, and 12 bases lay in between. CDR3 length: 14 amino acids. CDR3 region: CASSQGGNNYGYTF. For the CDR3, the DNA is TGTGCCAGCAGTCAAGGCGGCAACAACTATGGCTACACCTTC.

The chain is built from TRBV10-1 and TRBJ2-7; 9 bases agree with TRBD1. CDR3 length: 14 amino acids. V was clipped by 10 bases and J by 0 bases; unmatched bases: 7. CDR1 and CDR2 from the germline V gene are WNHNN and SYGVQD (reference sequence). The CDR3: CATVPGQGSYEQYF. Written as DNA, the CDR3 is TGCGCCACCGTCCCGGGACAGGGCTCCTACGAGCAGTACTTC.

The CDR3 DNA follows: TGTGCCAGCAGTCAACAGGGGGTCGGCTACACCTTC. The encoded protein is CASSQQGVGYTF. The chain carries TRBV6-6 and TRBJ1-2, with TRBD1 matching over 8 bases. CDR3 size: 12 residues. J gave up 8 bases and V 5 bases, and 4 bases lay outside the gene matches. In germline, CDR1 is MNHNY, CDR2 SVGAGI (reference sequence).

The chain couples TRBV15 to TRBJ2-1; D perhaps matches TRBD2 (5 bases). Germline CDR1 reads LNHNV; CDR2 reads YYDKDF (reference sequence). The CDR3 contains 15 residues. V lost 4 bases, J lost 7 bases, and 17 bases lay in between. The DNA for the CDR3 is TGTGCCACCAGCATCGGACTGGAGGTGGGGAATGAGCAGTTCTTC. It yields the protein CATSIGLEVGNEQFF.

To note about this clone: Distinct nucleotide sequences in the sample also encode this CDR3. The rearrangement joins TRBV6-5 to TRBJ1-5; the D gene is possibly TRBD1 (5 bases). This CDR3 comprises 14 residues. Germline CDR1 is MNHEY and CDR2 is SVGAGI. Trimming removed 6 bases from V and 1 base from J, with 10 bases in between. The CDR3 coding sequence is TGTGCCAGCAGCACGGGGGAGAGCAATCAGCCCCAGCATTTT. Translation gives CASSTGESNQPQHF.

The chain joins TRBV19 to TRBJ2-3; D perhaps matches TRBD1 (6 bases). Germline-derived CDR1 and CDR2 are LNHDA and SQIVND (reference sequence). Trimming left V 2 bases short and J 4 bases short, with 10 bases between. There are 14 residues in the CDR3. CDR3 nucleotides: TGTGCCAGTAGTATAAACAGGGTCTCAGATACGCAGTATTTT. Translating it yields CASSINRVSDTQYF.

This chain connects TRBV9 to TRBJ1-1; TRBD1 is a possible D gene (6 bases). The germline V gene encodes CDR1 SGDLS and CDR2 YYNGEE. The CDR3 spans 15 residues. The V and J ends lost 1 base and 1 base respectively, with 11 bases between them. CDR3 region: CASSVLQGRNTEAFF. The CDR3 DNA reads as TGTGCCAGCAGCGTACTACAGGGAAGGAACACTGAAGCTTTCTTT.

V usage is TRBV2 and J usage is TRBJ2-2; D ambiguous. The V end lost 3 bases, the J end lost 0 bases, and 2 bases lay between the germline ends. The CDR3 covers 13 residues. The germline V gene has CDR1 SNHLY and CDR2 FYNNEI. CDR3 sequence (DNA): TGTGCCAGCAGTGATACGAACACCGGGGAGCTGTTTTTT. Translation gives CASSDTNTGELFF.

This chain uses TRBV11-2 with TRBJ2-1; 7 bases agree with TRBD1. The ends lost 5 bases at V and 8 bases at J; junction bases unmatched: 9. Looked up from germline, CDR1 is SGHAT and CDR2 is FQNNGV. The CDR3 runs 14 residues. The CDR3 nucleotides are TGTGCCAGCAGCCCACCGACAGGGCGCGATGAGCAGTTCTTC. It yields the protein CASSPPTGRDEQFF. The entire variable domain, with the rest obtained from reference TRBV11-2 and TRBJ2-1, is as follows: EAGVAQSPRYKIIEKRQSVAFWCNPISGHATLYWYQQILGQGPKLLIQFQNNGVVDDSQLPKDRFSAERLKGVDSTLKIQPAKLEDSAVYLCASSPPTGRDEQFFGPGTRLTVL.

The chain couples TRBV6-1 to TRBJ1-1; 7 nucleotides agree with TRBD1. Germline CDR1 reads MNHNS; CDR2 reads SASEGT. This CDR3 is 14 amino acids long. The V and J ends lost 7 bases and 0 bases, in that order; junction bases with no gene match: 5. CDR3 loop: CASNPTGMNTEAFF. The CDR3 nucleotides are TGTGCCAGCAATCCGACAGGGATGAACACTGAAGCTTTCTTT.

The chain joins TRBV7-2 to TRBJ2-2; a weak D match, TRBD1 (5 bases). Trimming took 0 bases from V and 4 from J, leaving 9 bases between them. Germline V CDR1 and CDR2: SGHTA, FQGNSA. The CDR3 has 15 residues. The CDR3 loop is CASSLAGAFTGELFF. The CDR3 nucleotides read TGTGCCAGCAGCTTAGCAGGGGCGTTCACCGGGGAGCTGTTTTTT.

V is TRBV15 and J is TRBJ2-7; 10 nucleotides line up with TRBD2. Germline V gene lookup returns CDR1 LNHNV and CDR2 YYDKDF (reference sequence). Unmatched junction bases numbered 9, after V lost 3 bases and J lost 4 bases. The CDR3 runs 16 residues. The CDR3 nucleotides read TGTGCCACCAGCAGTCTCAGCGGGAGGGCCTCATACGAGCAGTACTTC. As protein: CATSSLSGRASYEQYF.

The chain employs TRBV30 and TRBJ2-1; the match to TRBD2 covers 7 bases. Looked up from germline, CDR1 is GTSNPN and CDR2 is SVGIG (reference sequence). With V trimmed by 0 bases and J by 2 bases, 4 bases remained unmatched. There are 15 residues in the CDR3. CDR3 protein: CAWSVKLATYNEQFF. The CDR3 region has the DNA TGTGCCTGGAGTGTTAAACTAGCGACCTACAATGAGCAGTTCTTC.

The chain recombines TRBV4-3 with TRBJ2-6; a weak D match, TRBD1 (6 bases). The germline V gene has CDR1 LGHNA and CDR2 YSLEER. Trimming shortened V by 0 bases and J by 0 bases, and 6 bases separated the two germline ends. The CDR3 contains 16 residues. CDR3 nucleotides: TGCGCCAGCAGCCAAGAAGGGGGCTCTGGGGCCAACGTCCTGACTTTC. Protein: CASSQEGGSGANVLTF.

The chain uses TRBV4-1 and TRBJ2-1, with a weak D call TRBD2 (5 bases). CDR3 length: 16 amino acids. Trimming left V 5 bases short and J 1 base short, with 15 bases between. Germline V lookup: CDR1 MGHRA, CDR2 YSYEKL. In DNA, the CDR3 is TGCGCCAGCAGCAAACATAGGGAGTCGTCCTACAATGAGCAGTTCTTC. This translates into CASSKHRESSYNEQFF.

The chain employs TRBV9 and TRBJ2-5; 8 bases fit TRBD2. The CDR3 contains 14 residues. Germline CDR1 and CDR2: SGDLS and YYNGEE. With 0 bases clipped from V and 4 bases from J, the junction kept 2 bases outside the gene matches. The CDR3 DNA is TGTGCCAGCAGCGTAGCCGGGAGGGGAGAGACCCAGTACTTC. As protein: CASSVAGRGETQYF.

V gene TRBV15 combines with J gene TRBJ1-1; a possible D gene is TRBD1 (5 bases). This CDR3 is built from 15 residues. V was pared by 1 base and J by 0 bases, with 9 bases between. Per the germline V gene, CDR1 is LNHNV and CDR2 is YYDKDF (reference sequence). CDR3 nucleotide sequence: TGTGCCACCAGCAGAGTGGACATGCTGAACACTGAAGCTTTCTTT. Translation: CATSRVDMLNTEAFF.

The V call is TRBV6-6, the J call TRBJ1-1; the match to TRBD1 covers 8 bases. The CDR3 totals 16 residues. V lost 2 bases, J lost 0 bases, and 5 bases stayed unmatched. The germline V gene has CDR1 MNHNY and CDR2 SVGAGI (reference sequence). CDR3 nucleotide sequence: TGTGCCAGCAGTTACCTTGGACAGGGCATGAACACTGAAGCTTTCTTT. Its translation: CASSYLGQGMNTEAFF.

The chain links TRBV28 to TRBJ2-6, with TRBD2 matching over 9 bases. V shed 10 bases and J 0 bases; nucleotides not matched to a gene: 10. The CDR3 is 17 amino acids. Germline V gene lookup returns CDR1 MDHEN and CDR2 SYDVKM. The CDR3 bases are TGTGCCACCTTAGCGGGGGCCCCGGACTCTGGGGCCAACGTCCTGACTTTC. Translated, it gives CATLAGAPDSGANVLTF. Drawing the rest from reference TRBV28 and TRBJ2-6, the complete variable domain is DVKVTQSSRYLVKRTGEKVFLECVQDMDHENMFWYRQDPGLGLRLIYFSYDVKMKEKGDIPEGYSVSREKKERFSLILESASTNQTSMYLCATLAGAPDSGANVLTFGAGSRLTVL.